The T cell receptor (beta chain) under discussion was sequenced for a study of T cell responses to AZD1222 COVID-19 vaccine. Overall study: Second-dose timings of about 4 or about 12 weeks were pooled.

Clones were sequenced by immunoSEQ multiplex PCR, and TCRdb holds only the in-frame ones, with some missing. The sample includes about 170,000 clones, around nine tenths of them seen just once. This CDR3 is 13 amino acids long. V shed 6 bases and J shed 3 bases, with 11 bases lying between them. In regard to this clone: What it binds is unknown.

Regarding the study as a whole: Unmutated variant regions are reportedly the target of nearly half of TCRs that are spike-specific. Clonal diversity was possibly underestimated; the donors were predominantly white British and more often female.

This clonotype was obtained from an adult in good health. The source was peripheral blood, collected on day 0 of AZD1222 vaccination. The V and J genes are TRBV12-3 or TRBV12-4 and TRBJ1-1; D may be TRBD1 (6 bases). CDR3: CASRNRVDTEAFF. The DNA of the CDR3 is TGTGCCAGCAGAAACAGGGTTGACACTGAAGCTTTCTTT.